The 10 T cell receptor beta chains listed next were all sequenced from one sample in a study of PD-1 blockade in mismatch repair-deficient tumors. Assay: immunoSEQ multiplex PCR; the TCRdb copy retains only in-frame clones and omits some. This sample has tens of thousands of clones, with around 83% found just once. Specimen: peripheral blood, collected around 75 weeks after starting pembrolizumab. The receptors come from an adult with mismatch repair-deficient cancer.

This clone was picked up one time. One end of the junction fails to match germline, which may point to a read error. The CDR3 loop reads CASSANRDNEQFF. The CDR3 DNA reads as TGTGCTAGCAGCGCGAACAGGGACAATGAGCAGTTCTTC. V usage is TRBV7-7 and J usage is TRBJ2-1; perhaps TRBD1 as D (6 bases). Germline-derived CDR1 and CDR2 are SSHAT and FNYEAQ (reference sequence). The CDR3 consists of 13 residues.

V and J are TRBV30 and TRBJ2-4, with D uncertain. The V gene's germline CDR1 is GTSNPN and CDR2 SVGIG (reference sequence). This CDR3 spans 11 amino acids. Trimming left V 5 bases short and J 2 bases short, with 4 bases between. DNA of the CDR3: TGTGCCTGGCTGTCCAAAAACATTCAGTACTTC. Protein sequence: CAWLSKNIQYF.

The chain couples TRBV18 to TRBJ1-2; no clear D gene. This CDR3 region has 16 residues. V was shortened by 3 bases and J by 5 bases, with 19 bases between the two germline ends. From germline, CDR1 is KGHSH and CDR2 LQKENI. The CDR3 region is CASSPTPHHDGYGYTF. CDR3 in DNA: TGTGCCAGCTCACCCACGCCCCACCACGACGGGTATGGCTACACCTTC.

The CDR3 protein is CASRSDGTGLYEQYF. For the CDR3, the DNA is TGTGCCAGCAGGTCCGACGGGACAGGTTTATACGAGCAGTACTTC. The rearrangement uses TRBV11-2 and TRBJ2-7, with 8 bases that match TRBD1. Germline CDR1 and CDR2: SGHAT and FQNNGV. V was clipped by 6 bases and J by 4 bases; unmatched bases: 11. CDR3 length equals 15 residues.

Comments on this clone: This CDR3 is also generated by other DNA sequences in the sample. The genes are TRBV5-1 and TRBJ2-1; TRBD2 aligns across 10 bases. The CDR3 runs 14 residues. The ends lost 0 bases at V and 10 bases at J; junction bases unmatched: 4. CDR1 is SGHRS and CDR2 is YFSETQ in the germline V gene. CDR3 region: CASSLELAGVEQFF. In DNA form, the CDR3 reads TGCGCCAGCAGCTTGGAGCTAGCGGGAGTCGAGCAGTTCTTC.

The CDR3 DNA follows: TGTGCCAGCAGCCGAAGAGGACTAGCGGGAGGGATTTCCTACAATGAGCAGTTCTTC. It codes for CASSRRGLAGGISYNEQFF. This rearrangement joins TRBV7-3 to TRBJ2-1; 15 nucleotides match TRBD2. CDR1 and CDR2 from the germline V gene are SGHTA and FQGTGA. The CDR3 spans 19 residues. V lost 5 bases and J lost 1; bases outside the gene matches: 9. The full variable domain, rest sourced from reference TRBV7-3 and TRBJ2-1, is GAGVSQTPSNKVTEKGKYVELRCDPISGHTALYWYRQSLGQGPEFLIYFQGTGAADDSGLPNDRFFAVRPEGSVSTLKIQRTERGDSAVYLCASSRRGLAGGISYNEQFFGPGTRLTVL.

Written as DNA, the CDR3 is TGTGCCAGCAGCTTATCTAGGTGGAGCAGCGGGAACAATGAGCAGTTCTTC. It yields the protein CASSLSRWSSGNNEQFF. The V call is TRBV11-2, the J call TRBJ2-1; TRBD2 matches at 7 bases. With 2 bases clipped from V and 5 bases from J, the junction kept 12 bases outside the gene matches. The CDR3 contains 17 residues. Per germline, CDR1 SGHAT and CDR2 FQNNGV. Full variable domain (remainder filled in from reference TRBV11-2 and TRBJ2-1): EAGVAQSPRYKIIEKRQSVAFWCNPISGHATLYWYQQILGQGPKLLIQFQNNGVVDDSQLPKDRFSAERLKGVDSTLKIQPAKLEDSAVYLCASSLSRWSSGNNEQFFGPGTRLTVL.

This chain connects TRBV25-1 to TRBJ1-4; 7 bases are shared with TRBD1. This CDR3 comprises 12 residues. V was clipped by 6 bases and J by 7 bases; unmatched bases: 2. The germline gives CDR1 MGHDK, CDR2 SYGVNS. The CDR3 DNA reads as TGTGCCAGCAGCCCAGGGGGTGAAAAACTGTTTTTT. Encoded protein: CASSPGGEKLFF.

CDR3 sequence: CATGPTEAFF. In DNA, the CDR3 is TGTGCCACTGGCCCGACTGAAGCTTTCTTT. V is TRBV11-3 and J is TRBJ1-1; D is ambiguous. The germline gives CDR1 SGHNT, CDR2 YENEEA. This CDR3 has 10 amino acids. V was shortened by 10 bases and J by 5 bases, with 8 bases between the two germline ends.

The chain combines TRBV7-9 with TRBJ2-1; no clear D gene. CDR1 is SEHNR and CDR2 is FQNEAQ in the germline V gene (reference sequence). Trimming took 5 bases from V and 7 from J, leaving 15 bases between them. The CDR3 contains 14 residues. The CDR3 sequence is CASSAWTVANEQFF. DNA of the CDR3: TGTGCCAGCAGCGCATGGACGGTCGCTAATGAGCAGTTCTTC.